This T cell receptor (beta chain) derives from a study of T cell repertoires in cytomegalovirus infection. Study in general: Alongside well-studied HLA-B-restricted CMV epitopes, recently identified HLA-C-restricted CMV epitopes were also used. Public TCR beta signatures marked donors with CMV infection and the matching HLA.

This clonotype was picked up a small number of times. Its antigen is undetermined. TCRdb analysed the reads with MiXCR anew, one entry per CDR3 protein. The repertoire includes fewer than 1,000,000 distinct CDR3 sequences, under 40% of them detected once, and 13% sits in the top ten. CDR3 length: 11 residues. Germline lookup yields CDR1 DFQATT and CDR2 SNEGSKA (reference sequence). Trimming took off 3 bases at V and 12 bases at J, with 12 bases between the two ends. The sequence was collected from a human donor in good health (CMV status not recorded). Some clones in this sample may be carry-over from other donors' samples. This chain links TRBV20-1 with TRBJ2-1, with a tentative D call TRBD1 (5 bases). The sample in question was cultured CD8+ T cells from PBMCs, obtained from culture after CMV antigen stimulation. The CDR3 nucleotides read TGCAGTGCTAGGTCCAGGGAAGCGCAGTTCTTC. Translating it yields CSARSREAQFF.